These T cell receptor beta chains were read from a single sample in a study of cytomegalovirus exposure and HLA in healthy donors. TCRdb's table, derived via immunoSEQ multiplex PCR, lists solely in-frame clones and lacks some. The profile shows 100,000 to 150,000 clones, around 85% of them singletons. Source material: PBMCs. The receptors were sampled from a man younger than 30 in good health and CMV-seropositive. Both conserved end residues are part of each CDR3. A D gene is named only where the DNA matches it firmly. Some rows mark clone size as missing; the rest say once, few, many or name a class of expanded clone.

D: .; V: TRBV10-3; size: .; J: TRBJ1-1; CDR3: CATSQEDRDTEAFF; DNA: TGTGCCACCAGTCAAGAGGACAGAGACACTGAAGCTTTCTTT
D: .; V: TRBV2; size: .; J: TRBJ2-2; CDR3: CASIPGANTGELFF; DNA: TGTGCCAGCATACCAGGGGCGAACACCGGGGAGCTGTTTTTT
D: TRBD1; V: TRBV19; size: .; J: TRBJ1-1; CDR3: CASRHRGAEAFF; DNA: TGTGCCAGTAGACACAGGGGGGCTGAAGCTTTCTTT
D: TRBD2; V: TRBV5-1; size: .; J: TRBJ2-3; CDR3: CASSNERGSDTQYF; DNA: TGCGCCAGCAGCAACGAGCGGGGGTCAGATACGCAGTATTTT
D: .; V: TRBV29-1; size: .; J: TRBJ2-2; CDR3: CSVERRAGELFF; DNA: TGCAGCGTTGAAAGGAGGGCCGGGGAGCTGTTTTTT
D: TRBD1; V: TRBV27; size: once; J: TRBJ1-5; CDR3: CASSLSGTGRNQPQHF; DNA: TGTGCCAGCAGTTTATCGGGGACAGGGAGGAATCAGCCCCAGCATTTT
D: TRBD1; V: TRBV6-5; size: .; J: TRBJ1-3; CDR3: CASSYLDRGTGNTIYF; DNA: TGTGCCAGCAGTTACCTGGACAGGGGGACTGGAAACACCATATATTTT
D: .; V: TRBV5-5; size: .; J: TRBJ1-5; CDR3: CASSLAGLNQPQHF; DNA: TGTGCCAGCAGCTTGGCAGGGTTGAATCAGCCCCAGCATTTT
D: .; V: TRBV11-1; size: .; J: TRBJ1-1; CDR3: CASSRRGNTEAFF; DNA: TGTGCCAGCAGCAGGCGGGGGAACACTGAAGCTTTCTTT
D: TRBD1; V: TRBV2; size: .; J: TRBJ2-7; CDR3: CASRSGTGGYYEQYF; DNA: TGTGCCAGCAGGAGTGGGACAGGGGGCTACTACGAGCAGTACTTC
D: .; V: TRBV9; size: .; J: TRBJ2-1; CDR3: CASSVSVGGLRNEQFF; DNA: TGTGCCAGCAGCGTTAGCGTGGGGGGGCTAAGGAATGAGCAGTTCTTC
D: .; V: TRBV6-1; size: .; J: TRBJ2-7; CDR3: CASSEGRQRYEQYF; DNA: TGTGCCAGCAGTGAAGGGCGACAGCGCTACGAGCAGTACTTC
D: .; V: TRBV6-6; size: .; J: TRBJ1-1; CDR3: CASTRRGGEAFF; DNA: TGTGCTTCAACGAGGAGGGGCGGAGAAGCTTTCTTT
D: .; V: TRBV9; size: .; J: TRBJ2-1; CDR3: CASSPKVMVTAEQFF; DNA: TGTGCCAGCAGCCCCAAAGTAATGGTGACAGCCGAGCAGTTCTTC
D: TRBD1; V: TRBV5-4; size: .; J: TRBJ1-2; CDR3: CASSETGDYNYGYTF; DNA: TGTGCCAGCAGCGAAACAGGGGATTATAACTATGGCTACACCTTC
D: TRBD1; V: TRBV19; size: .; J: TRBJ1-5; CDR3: CASSPQGAGQPQHF; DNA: TGTGCCAGTAGTCCTCAGGGGGCAGGTCAGCCCCAGCATTTT
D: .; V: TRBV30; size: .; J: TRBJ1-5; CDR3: CAWSGLRGNQPQHF; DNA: TGTGCCTGGAGTGGCCTGCGGGGGAATCAGCCCCAGCATTTT
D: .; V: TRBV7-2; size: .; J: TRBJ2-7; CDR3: CASSLARTYEQYF; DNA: TGTGCCAGCAGCTTAGCCAGGACCTACGAGCAGTACTTC
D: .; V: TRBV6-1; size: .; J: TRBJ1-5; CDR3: CASSERWEGGQPQHF; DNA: TGTGCCAGCAGTGAACGGTGGGAGGGCGGGCAGCCCCAGCATTTT
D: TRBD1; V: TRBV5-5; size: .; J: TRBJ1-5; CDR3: CASSSGTAFNQPQHF; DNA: TGTGCCAGCAGCTCCGGGACAGCCTTCAATCAGCCCCAGCATTTT
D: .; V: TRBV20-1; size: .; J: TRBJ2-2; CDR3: CSAKTGRGLFF; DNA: TGCAGTGCCAAAACAGGGAGGGGGCTGTTTTTT
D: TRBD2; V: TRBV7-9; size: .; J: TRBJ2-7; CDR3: CASSLSLADYEQYF; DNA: TGTGCCAGCAGCTTGTCACTAGCGGACTACGAGCAGTACTTC
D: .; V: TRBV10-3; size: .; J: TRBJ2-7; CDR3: CAISARGVTSEQYF; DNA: TGTGCCATCAGCGCCCGCGGGGTAACTTCCGAGCAGTACTTC
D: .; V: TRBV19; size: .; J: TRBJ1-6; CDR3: CASSPPRGYGRSPLHF; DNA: TGTGCCAGTAGCCCACCTCGGGGGTACGGGCGTTCACCCCTCCACTTT
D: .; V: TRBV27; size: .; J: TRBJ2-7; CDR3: CASSFGQSYEQYF; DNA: TGTGCCAGCAGTTTTGGACAGTCCTACGAGCAGTACTTC